Listed here are 29 T cell receptor beta chains from one sample, sequenced in a study of CD8+CD57+ T cells in acquired aplastic anemia. It was genomic DNA that served as the template for profiling TCR beta VDJ and CDR3. Via MiXCR, TCRdb re-called the reads, giving one row per CDR3 protein. The table lists tens of thousands of distinct CDR3 sequences, around 80% of them singletons. The sequencing input was sorted CD4+, CD8+, or CD8+CD57+ T cells (not recorded which) from PBMCs. These receptor sequences come from a human donor in good health, serving as a control.

V and J are TRBV11-2 and TRBJ1-1, with D unclear. With 5 bases removed from V and 2 bases from J, the gap between germline ends came to 18 bases. The CDR3 has 16 amino acids. CDR1 is SGHAT, CDR2 FQNNGV, per germline. CDR3 protein: CASSLVGAGFNTEAFF. CDR3 in DNA: TGTGCCAGCAGCCTAGTTGGTGCCGGCTTTAACACTGAAGCTTTCTTT.

In its sample, this clonotype is large. V is TRBV20-1 and J is TRBJ2-7; maybe TRBD2 (5 bases). The CDR3 runs 13 residues. Trimming stripped 6 bases from V and 0 bases from J, with 12 bases between. CDR1 and CDR2 from the germline V gene are DFQATT and SNEGSKA (reference sequence). In DNA, the CDR3 is TGCAGTGCACGCGGGCCGGACTCCTACGAGCAGTACTTC. It encodes CSARGPDSYEQYF.

The chain carries TRBV6-1 and TRBJ2-3; D is ambiguous. There are 15 residues in the CDR3. The germline gives CDR1 MNHNS, CDR2 SASEGT. Between the trimmed V and J ends, which lost 4 bases and 0 bases, there was a span of 11 bases. CDR3 sequence reads: CASSVGGSSTDTQYF. The CDR3 DNA is TGTGCCAGCAGTGTCGGCGGATCTAGCACAGATACGCAGTATTTT.

This chain connects TRBV2 to TRBJ1-3, with TRBD1 matching over 11 bases. V lost 6 bases and J lost 4; bases outside the gene matches: 5. From germline, CDR1 is SNHLY and CDR2 FYNNEI. This CDR3 comprises 15 residues. CDR3: CASRDRGREGNTIYF. DNA for the CDR3: TGTGCCAGCAGGGACAGGGGGCGCGAAGGAAACACCATATATTTT. Using reference TRBV2 and TRBJ1-3 for the parts outside the CDR3, the full variable domain is EPEVTQTPSHQVTQMGQEVILRCVPISNHLYFYWYRQILGQKVEFLVSFYNNEISEKSEIFDDQFSVERPDGSNFTLKIRSTKLEDSAMYFCASRDRGREGNTIYFGEGSWLTVV.

The chain has TRBV24-1 and TRBJ1-2; D call uncertain. The germline V gene encodes CDR1 KGHDR and CDR2 SFDVKD. The CDR3 has 12 amino acids. V lost 9 bases, J lost 2 bases, and 9 bases lay in between. The CDR3 spells CATLPANYGYTF. The CDR3 DNA reads as TGTGCCACCCTTCCTGCAAACTATGGCTACACCTTC.

By share, this clonotype counts as medium-sized. The rearrangement joins TRBV7-2 to TRBJ1-1; D perhaps matches TRBD1 (5 bases). V dropped 4 bases and J dropped 0 bases, with 6 bases sitting between them. This CDR3 region has 13 residues. Per germline, CDR1 SGHTA and CDR2 FQGNSA. The CDR3 region has the DNA TGTGCCAGCAGCTCGACAGTGAACACTGAAGCTTTCTTT. Protein sequence: CASSSTVNTEAFF.

The chain uses TRBV15 and TRBJ2-7; D could derive from TRBD1 or TRBD2 (5 bases each). This CDR3 has 15 amino acids. The germline CDR1 and CDR2 sequences are LNHNV and YYDKDF (reference sequence). The V gene lost 3 bases and the J gene lost 3 bases, with 15 bases spanning the gap. CDR3 residues: CATSRGLVGGYEQYF. In DNA, the CDR3 is TGTGCCACCAGCAGGGGCCTAGTTGGGGGCTACGAGCAGTACTTC.

The rearrangement uses TRBV6-2 or TRBV6-3 and TRBJ1-1, with a weak D call TRBD1 (6 bases). From germline, CDR1 is MNHEY and CDR2 SVGEGT. Trimming cost V 6 bases and J 4 bases, with 18 bases left between them. CDR3 size: 15 residues. In DNA form, the CDR3 reads TGTGCCAGCAGCCCGGGATCTAAAGGGGGCACTGAAGCTTTCTTT. It codes for CASSPGSKGGTEAFF.

Comments on this clonotype: At one boundary the junction diverges from the germline segment, which might be a read error. The V gene is TRBV6-1, the J gene TRBJ2-5; D call uncertain. CDR1 is MNHNS and CDR2 is SASEGT in the germline V gene. CDR3 length: 15 amino acids. This chain's CDR3 is CAISELWTREETQYF. In DNA form, the CDR3 reads TGTGCCATCAGTGAGCTTTGGACCCGAGAAGAGACCCAGTACTTC.

This clonotype was picked up many times. The chain employs TRBV14 and TRBJ1-1, with 8 bases aligning to TRBD1. Germline V gene sequence: CDR1 SGHDN, CDR2 FVKESK. Unmatched junction bases numbered 10, after V lost 4 bases and J lost 3 bases. The CDR3 covers 16 residues. CDR3 coding DNA: TGTGCCAGCAGCCCCCCACGGACAGGGTTTTACACTGAAGCTTTCTTT. This translates into CASSPPRTGFYTEAFF.

The CDR3 region is CSVSRQAYSNQPQHF. CDR3 nucleotide sequence: TGCAGTGTTAGCAGACAGGCATATAGCAATCAGCCCCAGCATTTT. V usage is TRBV20-1 and J usage is TRBJ1-5; possible D gene TRBD1, 6 bases. Germline CDR1 DFQATT, CDR2 SNEGSKA (reference sequence). This CDR3 is 15 amino acids long. V lost 7 bases to trimming and J lost 0 bases, with 16 bases between them.

V and J are TRBV24-1 and TRBJ2-7; maybe TRBD2 (5 bases). The V end lost 5 bases, the J end lost 5 bases, and 12 bases lay between the germline ends. CDR1 KGHDR and CDR2 SFDVKD come from the germline V gene. The length of the CDR3 is 13 residues. CDR3 in amino acids: CATSGTVSNEQYF. The CDR3, as DNA: TGTGCCACCAGTGGGACTGTGTCGAACGAGCAGTACTTC.

This clonotype came up once. This rearrangement joins TRBV9 to TRBJ1-2, with unresolved D. The germline V gene encodes CDR1 SGDLS and CDR2 YYNGEE. Trimming took 7 bases from V and 0 from J, leaving 4 bases between them. The CDR3 contains 11 residues. The chain's CDR3 is CASASNYGYTF. In nucleotides, the CDR3 is TGTGCCAGCGCATCTAACTATGGCTACACCTTC.

V is TRBV29-1 and J is TRBJ1-1, with unresolved D. Trimming took off 7 bases at V and 1 base at J, with 10 bases between the two ends. Germline values: CDR1 SQVTM, CDR2 ANQGSEA. The CDR3 extends over 12 amino acids. CDR3 in DNA: TGCAGCGCTGGGGAGGGGAACACTGAAGCTTTCTTT. Amino acids: CSAGEGNTEAFF.

This clonotype was seen only a few times. The chain has TRBV19 and TRBJ2-7, with TRBD1 as a possible D gene (5 bases). There are 12 residues in the CDR3. Trimming removed 8 bases from V and 6 bases from J, with 14 bases in between. CDR1 LNHDA and CDR2 SQIVND come from the germline V gene (reference sequence). The DNA of the CDR3 is TGTGCCAGTGGTACAGGTTTGGCCGAGCAGTACTTC. Residues: CASGTGLAEQYF.

The J gene is TRBJ2-3, the V gene TRBV6-1, with TRBD2 matching over 14 bases. The CDR3 extends over 16 amino acids. Germline CDR1 reads MNHNS; CDR2 reads SASEGT. Losses at the gene ends were 4 bases for V and 3 bases for J; bases not matched to a gene: 3. The CDR3 is CASSGTSGGWTDTQYF. In DNA form, the CDR3 reads TGTGCCAGCAGTGGGACTAGCGGGGGGTGGACAGATACGCAGTATTTT.

J is TRBJ1-6 and V is TRBV6-1; TRBD1 matches 10 bases. V lost 7 bases and J lost 8; bases outside the gene matches: 5. Looked up from germline, CDR1 is MNHNS and CDR2 is SASEGT. The CDR3 runs to 14 residues. The CDR3 DNA follows: TGTGCCAGCACCCGACAGGGGGCGGATTCACCCCTCCACTTT. This translates into CASTRQGADSPLHF.

As regards this clonotype: At one end the junction does not follow the germline gene, possibly because of a read error. V is TRBV20-1 and J is TRBJ1-2; 7 bases are shared with TRBD1. Germline V gives CDR1 DFQATT, CDR2 SNEGSKA (reference sequence). This CDR3 contains 14 residues. CDR3 region: CGARPTDRDYGYTF. Here the CDR3 DNA reads TGCGGTGCTAGACCCACCGACAGGGACTATGGCTACACCTTC.

The chain combines TRBV12-3 or TRBV12-4 with TRBJ1-6; D unclear. This CDR3 is built from 13 residues. V shed 3 bases and J shed 13 bases, with 13 bases lying between them. In DNA form, the CDR3 reads TGTGCCAGCAGTTTCACGGGCGAAAGGCCCCTCCACTTT. It codes for CASSFTGERPLHF.

The V gene is TRBV25-1, the J gene TRBJ1-2; 8 positions agree with TRBD1. V was pared by 4 bases and J by 6 bases, with 1 base of the junction left unmatched. This CDR3 has 12 amino acids. Germline CDR1 MGHDK, CDR2 SYGVNS. The CDR3 nucleotides are TGTGCCAGCAGTGGGACAGGGCATGGCTACACCTTC. It specifies CASSGTGHGYTF.

J is TRBJ2-7 and V is TRBV19, with D maybe TRBD1 (5 bases). V was pared by 1 base and J by 5 bases, with 9 bases between. CDR1 and CDR2 from the germline V gene are LNHDA and SQIVND (reference sequence). The CDR3 is 13 residues long. The CDR3 DNA is TGTGCCAGTAGTATAGCAGCAGGGAACGAGCAGTACTTC. The encoded protein is CASSIAAGNEQYF.

The rearrangement uses TRBV9 and TRBJ1-5; D unclear. CDR3 size: 13 residues. Looked up from germline, CDR1 is SGDLS and CDR2 is YYNGEE. The CDR3 coding sequence is TGTGCTAGGAAGCCCCTTAGCAATCAGCCCCAGCATTTT. Encoded protein: CARKPLSNQPQHF.

V usage is TRBV2 and J usage is TRBJ1-5; tentatively, D is TRBD1 (6 bases). CDR3 length: 14 residues. Germline CDR1 SNHLY, CDR2 FYNNEI. The V end was cut by 2 bases, the J end by 6 bases, with 11 bases between. CDR3 in DNA: TGTGCCAGCAGTGAAACAGGGAATATTCAGCCCCAGCATTTT. Translating it yields CASSETGNIQPQHF.

The chain uses TRBV9 and TRBJ2-7; 7 bases align to TRBD2. From germline, CDR1 is SGDLS and CDR2 YYNGEE. The CDR3 covers 15 residues. The junction had 5 bases not matched to a gene; V was cut back by 0 bases and J by 2 bases. The CDR3 here is CASSVAPAGTYEQYF. Written as DNA, the CDR3 is TGTGCCAGCAGCGTAGCTCCAGCGGGGACCTACGAGCAGTACTTC.

CDR3 nucleotides: TGTGCCAGCTCACGACGGGATGAGCAGTTCTTC. It encodes CASSRRDEQFF. The V call is TRBV18, the J call TRBJ2-1; D unclear. Trimming left V 4 bases short and J 8 bases short, with 6 bases between. The CDR3 is 11 amino acids. Germline CDR1 reads KGHSH; CDR2 reads LQKENI.

This clonotype has just a few counts. The chain carries TRBV7-3 and TRBJ2-3, with D possibly TRBD1 on 5 matching bases. The CDR3 extends over 15 amino acids. Per the germline V gene, CDR1 is SGHTA and CDR2 is FQGTGA. Trimming took off 2 bases at V and 3 bases at J, with 12 bases between the two ends. CDR3 sequence reads: CASSLQGKETDTQYF. The CDR3 DNA reads TGTGCCAGCAGCTTACAGGGAAAGGAGACAGATACGCAGTATTTT.

The chain uses TRBV15 and TRBJ2-1; 9 bases agree with TRBD1. The germline gives CDR1 LNHNV, CDR2 YYDKDF (reference sequence). V was pared by 5 bases and J by 9 bases, with 14 bases of the junction left unmatched. This CDR3 is built from 16 residues. CDR3 sequence (DNA): TGTGCCACCAGCCTCGCCACAGGGGGCGCTTATGGTGAGCAGTTCTTC. It translates to CATSLATGGAYGEQFF.

The rearrangement uses TRBV29-1 and TRBJ2-3; D may be TRBD2 (6 bases). From germline, CDR1 is SQVTM and CDR2 ANQGSEA. V dropped 6 bases and J dropped 3 bases, with 16 bases sitting between them. The CDR3 extends over 14 amino acids. The CDR3 bases are TGCAGCGTCTCACGCCGGGACTTAACAGATACGCAGTATTTT. Protein: CSVSRRDLTDTQYF.

V is TRBV15 and J is TRBJ2-7, with D maybe TRBD2 (6 bases). This CDR3 has 17 residues. The germline gives CDR1 LNHNV, CDR2 YYDKDF (reference sequence). Trimming shortened V by 5 bases and J by 2 bases, and 22 bases separated the two germline ends. The CDR3 coding sequence is TGTGCCACCAGCCTAGACCCGCGCGGGACCAATGCCTACGAGCAGTACTTC. Its protein is CATSLDPRGTNAYEQYF.